The rows below give T cell receptor beta chains drawn from one sample of a study of cytomegalovirus exposure and HLA in healthy donors. The method was immunoSEQ multiplex PCR; TCRdb's version includes in-frame clones alone and lacks a portion of them. The sample includes about 63,000 clones, approximately 76% of them seen just once. Sequenced sample: PBMCs. The receptors here all came from a man between 45 and 60 years old in good health and CMV-seronegative. Each CDR3 is given with its conserved first and last residue. D genes are given only for firm matches. Some rows mark clone size as missing; the rest say once, few, many or name a class of expanded clone.

>few|NA|TRBJ1-3|TRBV7-6
CASSLSRQISSGNTIYF
TGTGCCAGCAGCCTCTCCAGACAGATAAGCTCTGGAAACACCATATATTTT
>NA|NA|TRBJ1-1|TRBV7-9
CASSLKGQPNTEAFF
TGTGCCAGCAGCCTCAAGGGGCAGCCGAACACTGAAGCTTTCTTT
>NA|TRBD2|TRBJ2-5|TRBV30
CAWTLAGQETQYF
TGTGCCTGGACACTAGCGGGGCAAGAGACCCAGTACTTC
>NA|TRBD1|TRBJ1-3|TRBV5-1
CASSQGQGAAGNTIYF
TGCGCCAGCAGCCAAGGACAGGGGGCTGCTGGAAACACCATATATTTT
>few|TRBD1|TRBJ1-2|TRBV5-5
CASSPLLRDRVLGYGYTF
TGTGCCAGCAGTCCTCTGCTCCGGGACAGGGTCCTCGGTTATGGCTACACCTTC
>NA|TRBD1|TRBJ1-6|TRBV6-6
CASSPTGGREPLHF
TGTGCCAGCTCTCCCACAGGGGGAAGAGAACCCCTCCACTTT
>once|TRBD1|TRBJ1-2|TRBV18
CASWMDRGLANYGYTF
TGTGCCAGCTGGATGGACAGGGGATTAGCTAACTATGGCTACACCTTC
>NA|TRBD1|TRBJ1-5|TRBV28
CASRGTGWISGNQPQHF
TGTGCCAGCAGAGGGACAGGTTGGATTTCGGGCAATCAGCCCCAGCATTTT
>few|NA|TRBJ1-1|TRBV2
CASSEYLGMNTEAFF
TGTGCCAGCAGTGAATATCTAGGCATGAACACTGAAGCTTTCTTT
>NA|TRBD2|TRBJ2-3|TRBV5-4
CASSPSEGSGVFTDTQYF
TGTGCCAGCAGCCCCTCTGAAGGTAGCGGGGTTTTCACAGATACGCAGTATTTT
>NA|TRBD1|TRBJ1-5|TRBV6-5
CASSRGRDQPQHF
TGTGCCAGCAGCAGGGGGCGCGATCAGCCCCAGCATTTT
>NA|NA|TRBJ2-1|TRBV5-1
CASSLTQGEQFF
TGCGCCAGCAGCTTAACCCAGGGAGAGCAGTTCTTC
>NA|TRBD1|TRBJ1-2|TRBV27
CASSFADRGPYGYTF
TGTGCCAGCAGTTTCGCGGACAGGGGCCCCTATGGCTACACCTTC
>NA|NA|TRBJ2-5|TRBV7-9
CSSSLGGGVETQYF
TGTTCCAGCAGCTTAGGAGGAGGGGTCGAGACCCAGTACTTC
>NA|TRBD1|TRBJ1-5|TRBV9
CASSVTGGSNQPQHF
TGTGCCAGCAGCGTTACAGGGGGGAGCAATCAGCCCCAGCATTTT
>NA|TRBD1|TRBJ1-4|TRBV19
CASSIPSGTGGEKLFF
TGTGCCAGTAGTATTCCCTCCGGGACAGGGGGGGAAAAACTGTTTTTT
>NA|NA|TRBJ2-7|TRBV19
CASSIPGTSYYEQYF
TGTGCCAGTAGTATTCCCGGGACTTCCTACTACGAGCAGTACTTC
>NA|NA|TRBJ1-5|TRBV5-6
CASSPVGGNQPQHF
TGTGCCAGCAGCCCGGTGGGGGGGAATCAGCCCCAGCATTTT
>NA|NA|TRBJ1-2|TRBV7-9
CASSLPQGYGYTF
TGTGCCAGCAGCTTACCCCAGGGCTATGGCTACACCTTC
>NA|TRBD1|TRBJ1-1|TRBV7-6
CASSYRTGPNTEAFF
TGTGCCAGCAGCTACCGGACAGGGCCGAACACTGAAGCTTTCTTT
>few|NA|TRBJ2-3|TRBV5-4
CASSPSGGVTNTQYF
TGTGCCAGCAGCCCTTCGGGGGGCGTCACAAATACGCAGTATTTT
>NA|TRBD1|TRBJ1-4|TRBV6-5
CASSYGQGAGKLFF
TGTGCCAGCAGTTACGGGCAGGGGGCCGGAAAACTGTTTTTT
>NA|TRBD2|TRBJ2-1|TRBV7-9
CASSPVLAGGTSYNEQFF
TGTGCCAGCAGCCCCGTTCTAGCGGGGGGGACTTCCTACAATGAGCAGTTCTTC
>NA|TRBD2|TRBJ2-5|TRBV5-4
CASSLATAGKGETQYF
TGTGCCAGCAGCTTGGCCACAGCGGGGAAGGGGGAGACCCAGTACTTC
>NA|NA|TRBJ1-6|TRBV5-1
CASSLLGQSTSPLHF
TGCGCCAGCAGCTTGCTGGGACAAAGTACATCACCCCTCCACTTT
>few|TRBD1|TRBJ2-1|TRBV6-4
CASSDSGGVNEQFF
TGTGCCAGCAGTGACTCAGGGGGCGTCAATGAGCAGTTCTTC
>NA|NA|TRBJ2-3|TRBV7-6
CASSLAGHAPNTDTQYF
TGTGCCAGCAGCTTAGCGGGGCACGCTCCGAACACAGATACGCAGTATTTT
>NA|NA|TRBJ1-1|TRBV7-8
CASSLAGTLFSGDTEAFF
TGTGCCAGCAGCTTAGCAGGGACACTTTTCAGCGGGGACACTGAAGCTTTCTTT
>NA|NA|TRBJ2-3|TRBV10-2
CASSESYRNTDTQYF
TGCGCCAGCAGTGAGTCGTACAGAAACACAGATACGCAGTATTTT
>NA|NA|TRBJ2-1|TRBV5-6
CASSMKLLFGNEQFF
TGTGCCAGCAGCATGAAACTCCTGTTCGGCAATGAGCAGTTCTTC
>NA|NA|TRBJ2-2|TRBV30
CAWSPSSRGELFF
TGTGCCTGGAGCCCTTCCTCTCGCGGGGAGCTGTTTTTT
>NA|NA|TRBJ2-1|TRBV11-2
CASSPTRVSRTNNEQFF
TGTGCCAGCAGCCCTACCAGGGTCTCCCGGACTAACAATGAGCAGTTCTTC
>few|NA|TRBJ1-2|TRBV9
CASSVAGGEGGYTF
TGTGCCAGCAGCGTAGCGGGGGGCGAGGGTGGCTACACCTTC
>once|NA|TRBJ2-7|TRBV5-6
CASSLAHGTYEQYF
TGTGCCAGCAGCTTGGCCCACGGGACCTACGAGCAGTACTTC
>NA|TRBD1|TRBJ1-1|TRBV5-1
CASSLVTGGLGDTEAFF
TGCGCCAGCAGCTTGGTGACAGGGGGATTGGGGGACACTGAAGCTTTCTTT
>NA|NA|TRBJ1-3|TRBV6-8
CASRQGGAPDGNTIYF
TGTGCCAGCAGACAAGGGGGGGCCCCTGACGGAAACACCATATATTTT
>NA|NA|TRBJ1-4|TRBV5-4
CASSATGSSGEKLFF
TGTGCCAGCAGCGCCACAGGGTCCTCGGGTGAAAAACTGTTTTTT
>NA|TRBD2|TRBJ2-3|TRBV4-2
CASSQRWGTSGPDTQYF
TGTGCCAGCAGCCAAAGATGGGGGACTAGCGGGCCAGATACGCAGTATTTT
>NA|TRBD1|TRBJ2-2|TRBV6-4
CASSDSGQGAGELFF
TGTGCCAGCAGTGACTCGGGACAGGGGGCCGGGGAGCTGTTTTTT
>NA|TRBD1|TRBJ2-5|TRBV2
CASSRDRSPETQYF
TGTGCCAGCAGCCGGGACAGGTCCCCCGAGACCCAGTACTTC
>NA|NA|TRBJ2-7|TRBV27
CASSFSTGISYEQYF
TGTGCCAGCAGTTTTAGTACAGGTATTAGCTACGAGCAGTACTTC
>NA|NA|TRBJ2-7|TRBV2
CASKPGGSYEQYF
TGTGCCAGCAAGCCCGGGGGATCCTACGAGCAGTACTTC
>NA|TRBD1|TRBJ1-2|TRBV5-1
CASSFLASQGAHNGYTF
TGCGCCAGCAGCTTTTTAGCTTCACAGGGGGCGCATAATGGCTACACCTTC
>few|NA|TRBJ1-4|TRBV11-2
CASSPRPGRLGRNNEKLFF
TGTGCCAGCAGCCCCAGGCCAGGGCGACTCGGGAGAAATAATGAAAAACTGTTTTTT
>NA|TRBD1|TRBJ2-5|TRBV6-6
CASSYAAGGQETQYF
TGTGCCAGCAGTTACGCCGCAGGGGGACAAGAGACCCAGTACTTC